This T cell receptor (beta chain) came from a study of T cell repertoires in cytomegalovirus infection. Looking at the study overall: Through public TCR beta signatures, both CMV infection and matching HLA type were indicated.

As to this clonotype: Antigen: not known.

Study-wide results and caveats: Identification of carriers of CMV plus the relevant HLA was achieved through cumulative public TCR beta family frequency. HLA-C-restricted CMV clonotypes gave the most frequent clonotype in two of eight donors.

TCRdb reprocessed the reads via MiXCR and lists one record per CDR3 protein. The sample yields fewer than 650,000 distinct CDR3 sequences, over 35% seen once. This clonotype was obtained from a human donor in good health (CMV status not recorded). Some clones in this sample may be carry-over from other donors' samples. The sample here was cultured PBMCs, taken from culture after CMV antigen stimulation.

The CDR3 sequence: CASSYLGALRTEAFF. CDR3 bases: TGTGCCAGCAGCTACCTTGGGGCTCTGAGGACTGAAGCTTTCTTT. The chain combines TRBV12-3 or TRBV12-4 with TRBJ1-1; D may be TRBD1 (5 bases). The CDR3 runs to 15 residues. V was pared by 6 bases and J by 5 bases, with 19 bases between.